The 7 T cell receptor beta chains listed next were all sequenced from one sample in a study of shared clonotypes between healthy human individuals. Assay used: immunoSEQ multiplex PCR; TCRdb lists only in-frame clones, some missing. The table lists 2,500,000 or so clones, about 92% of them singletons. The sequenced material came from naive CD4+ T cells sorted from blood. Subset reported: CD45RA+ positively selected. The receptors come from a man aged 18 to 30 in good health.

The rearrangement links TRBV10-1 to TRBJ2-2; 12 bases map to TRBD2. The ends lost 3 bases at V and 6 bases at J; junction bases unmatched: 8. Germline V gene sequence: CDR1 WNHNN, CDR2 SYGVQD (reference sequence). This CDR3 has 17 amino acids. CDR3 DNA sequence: TGCGCCAGCAGTGAAGTCCCCGCTAGCGGGAGGGCCGGGGAGCTGTTTTTT. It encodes CASSEVPASGRAGELFF.

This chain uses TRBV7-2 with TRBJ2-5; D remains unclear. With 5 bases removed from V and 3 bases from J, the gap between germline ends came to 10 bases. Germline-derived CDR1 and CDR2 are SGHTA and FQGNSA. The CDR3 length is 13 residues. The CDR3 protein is CASSPLSKETQYF. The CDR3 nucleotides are TGTGCCAGCAGCCCGTTATCCAAAGAGACCCAGTACTTC.

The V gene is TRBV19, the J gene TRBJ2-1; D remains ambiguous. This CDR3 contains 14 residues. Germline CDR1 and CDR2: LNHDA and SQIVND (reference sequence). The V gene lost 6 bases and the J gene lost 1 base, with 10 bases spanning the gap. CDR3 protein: CASSLVVSYNEQFF. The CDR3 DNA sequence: TGTGCCAGTAGCCTCGTCGTTTCCTACAATGAGCAGTTCTTC.

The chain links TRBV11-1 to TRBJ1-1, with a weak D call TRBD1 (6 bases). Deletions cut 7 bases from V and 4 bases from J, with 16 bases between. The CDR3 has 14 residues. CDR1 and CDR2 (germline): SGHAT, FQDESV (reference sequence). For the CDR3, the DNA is TGTGCCAGCACCGTTAAATCAGGGGCCACTGAAGCTTTCTTT. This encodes CASTVKSGATEAFF.

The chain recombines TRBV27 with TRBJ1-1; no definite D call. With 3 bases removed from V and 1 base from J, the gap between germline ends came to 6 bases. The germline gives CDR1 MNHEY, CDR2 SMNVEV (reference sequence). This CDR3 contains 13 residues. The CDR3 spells CASSFWANTEAFF. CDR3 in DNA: TGTGCCAGCAGTTTTTGGGCGAACACTGAAGCTTTCTTT.

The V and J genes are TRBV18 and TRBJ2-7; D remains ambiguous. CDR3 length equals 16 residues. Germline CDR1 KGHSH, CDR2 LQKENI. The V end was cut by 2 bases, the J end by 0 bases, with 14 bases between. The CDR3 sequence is CASSPFEWVSSYEQYF. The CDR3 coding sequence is TGTGCCAGCTCACCATTTGAGTGGGTTAGCTCCTACGAGCAGTACTTC. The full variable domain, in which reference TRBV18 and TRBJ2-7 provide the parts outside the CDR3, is NAGVMQNPRHLVRRRGQEARLRCSPMKGHSHVYWYRQLPEEGLKFMVYLQKENIIDESGMPKERFSAEFPKEGPSILRIQQVVRGDSAAYFCASSPFEWVSSYEQYFGPGTRLTVT.

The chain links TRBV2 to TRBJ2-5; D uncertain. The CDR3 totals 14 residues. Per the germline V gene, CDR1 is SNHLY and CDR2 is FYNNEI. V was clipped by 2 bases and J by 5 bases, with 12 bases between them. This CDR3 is CASSENGSWETQYF. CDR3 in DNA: TGTGCCAGCAGTGAAAATGGCTCTTGGGAGACCCAGTACTTC.